Below are 24 T cell receptor beta chains sequenced from a single sample in a study of spatial heterogeneity in lung cancer (dated by TCRdb to the late 2010s). Taken with the paper, the label for time point translates to: sample taken at primary tumor resection. The library was obtained by 5' RACE. TCRdb lists the instrument as NextSeq 500. TCRdb ran its own pipeline on the public reads, namely fastp trimming at Q25 and MiXCR clone calling, and kept in-frame beta chains. Identical CDR3 protein sequences are pooled into one entry, listed with their most common genes and DNA. For this sample the table gives some 20,000 distinct CDR3 sequences, of which about 3% were detected only once. The ten largest clones represent 29% of the sample. The sample here was PBMCs, taken at surgery. Receptors were obtained from a female donor with early-stage non-small cell lung cancer.

The chain joins TRBV27 to TRBJ2-1; 10 positions agree with TRBD2. The CDR3 contains 15 residues. After removal of 8 bases from V and 2 bases from J, the junction contained 6 bases not matched to a gene. The germline V gene has CDR1 MNHEY and CDR2 SMNVEV (reference sequence). CDR3 nucleotides: TGTGCCAGCGCACCGGGACTAGCGACCTACAATGAGCAGTTCTTC. It translates to CASAPGLATYNEQFF.

This clonotype was seen repeatedly, ten times or more. The chain recombines TRBV24-1 with TRBJ2-7; 7 nucleotides match TRBD1. V was pared by 3 bases and J by 2 bases, with 6 bases of the junction left unmatched. Looked up from germline, CDR1 is KGHDR and CDR2 is SFDVKD. The CDR3 sequence is 15 residues long. CDR3 in amino acids: CATSDPRTGAYEQYF. CDR3 nucleotides: TGTGCCACCAGTGATCCCAGGACAGGAGCCTACGAGCAGTACTTC.

This clonotype was recorded at least ten times. The chain has TRBV5-6 and TRBJ2-1; 10 bases align to TRBD2. V was clipped by 6 bases and J by 1 base; unmatched bases: 19. CDR1 and CDR2 (germline): SGHDT, YYEEEE. The CDR3 runs 20 residues. CDR3 sequence (DNA): TGTGCCAGCACCAATCGAGGGCTAGCGGGAGTAGTGAGGTCCTACAATGAGCAGTTCTTC. Protein sequence: CASTNRGLAGVVRSYNEQFF.

By share, this clonotype ranks as medium-sized. The V and J genes are TRBV27 and TRBJ2-2, with TRBD2 matching 8 bases. The ends lost 5 bases at V and 0 bases at J; junction bases unmatched: 8. Looked up from germline, CDR1 is MNHEY and CDR2 is SMNVEV (reference sequence). The CDR3 consists of 17 residues. CDR3 in DNA: TGTGCCAGCAGTCTTCGAAAAGCGGGGGCGAACACCGGGGAGCTGTTTTTT. It encodes CASSLRKAGANTGELFF.

This clonotype was seen repeatedly, ten times or more. The V call is TRBV20-1, the J call TRBJ1-3; D might be TRBD1 (5 bases). Germline CDR1 is DFQATT and CDR2 is SNEGSKA (reference sequence). Trimming cost V 5 bases and J 0 bases, with 11 bases left between them. This CDR3 contains 14 residues. The CDR3 DNA sequence: TGCAGTGCTTCGACAGCCTACTCTGGAAACACCATATATTTT. Its translation is CSASTAYSGNTIYF.

The chain carries TRBV19 and TRBJ1-5; D call uncertain. There are 14 residues in the CDR3. In germline, CDR1 is LNHDA, CDR2 SQIVND (reference sequence). V lost 2 bases and J lost 1, with 6 bases in between. In nucleotides, the CDR3 is TGTGCCAGTAGTATACAGACGAGCAATCAGCCCCAGCATTTT. It codes for CASSIQTSNQPQHF.

By share, this clonotype counts as medium-sized. The rearrangement uses TRBV29-1 and TRBJ2-3, with 7 bases identical to TRBD1. The CDR3 runs 14 residues. The V gene's germline CDR1 is SQVTM and CDR2 ANQGSEA. V was pared by 6 bases and J by 6 bases, with 12 bases of the junction left unmatched. CDR3 loop: CSVEPGQLRDTQYF. The DNA of the CDR3 is TGCAGCGTCGAACCGGGACAGCTGAGGGATACGCAGTATTTT.

This clonotype was observed many times. This chain joins TRBV28 and TRBJ2-3, with a tentative D call TRBD1 (5 bases). Germline CDR1 reads MDHEN; CDR2 reads SYDVKM. The V end lost 2 bases, the J end lost 4 bases, and 16 bases lay between the germline ends. This CDR3 region has 16 residues. The CDR3, as DNA: TGTGCCAGCAGTTTAGTGATAGGGGTTGCGGCAGATACGCAGTATTTT. It is translated as CASSLVIGVAADTQYF.

This clonotype was seen at least ten times. CDR3 protein: CASSSLRSLGGTDTQYF. The DNA of the CDR3 is TGTGCCAGCAGCTCATTAAGGTCTCTGGGGGGCACAGATACGCAGTATTTT. The chain has TRBV7-3 and TRBJ2-3; either TRBD1 or TRBD2 may fit D (5 bases each). The V end was cut by 4 bases, the J end by 1 base, with 18 bases between. CDR3 length: 17 residues. Germline-derived CDR1 and CDR2 are SGHTA and FQGTGA.

Many counts were recorded for this clonotype. The chain joins TRBV5-1 to TRBJ1-6; 8 bases line up with TRBD1. Germline V CDR1 and CDR2: SGHRS, YFSETQ. The CDR3 runs to 15 residues. Trimming took 4 bases from V and 7 from J; bases not matched to a gene: 7. The CDR3 loop is CASSLETGANSPLHF. Here the CDR3 DNA reads TGCGCCAGCAGCCTAGAGACAGGGGCGAATTCACCCCTCCACTTT.

This clonotype has a handful of counts. The V and J genes are TRBV25-1 and TRBJ2-3; 9 bases agree with TRBD2. This CDR3 is built from 14 residues. Germline CDR1 is MGHDK and CDR2 is SYGVNS. With 7 bases clipped from V and 1 base from J, the junction kept 3 bases outside the gene matches. The CDR3 sequence: CASTLAGGTDTQYF. CDR3 nucleotide sequence: TGTGCCAGCACTTTAGCGGGAGGCACAGATACGCAGTATTTT.

This clonotype was seen a handful of times. The chain recombines TRBV7-2 with TRBJ2-3, with no clear D. V lost 1 base, J lost 3 bases, and 17 bases lay in between. This CDR3 spans 17 amino acids. Germline lookup yields CDR1 SGHTA and CDR2 FQGNSA. In DNA form, the CDR3 reads TGTGCCAGCAGCTTAGAAGGGTGGGAACCACGTACAGATACGCAGTATTTT. This gives the protein CASSLEGWEPRTDTQYF.

On this clonotype: Given a much more abundant clone one base away, this may be a read error. The V gene is TRBV6-6, the J gene TRBJ1-1; D gene unclear. The germline V gene has CDR1 MNHNY and CDR2 SVGAGI (reference sequence). This CDR3 spans 13 amino acids. Trimming left V 6 bases short and J 3 bases short, with 11 bases between. Here the CDR3 DNA reads TGTGCCAGCAGATACGTTAGGGACACTGAAGCTTTCTTT. It codes for CASRYVRDTEAFF.

This clonotype showed up many times. The chain employs TRBV7-9 and TRBJ2-3; D is unclear. There are 15 residues in the CDR3. The germline CDR1 and CDR2 sequences are SEHNR and FQNEAQ (reference sequence). Trimming pared 3 bases from V and 0 bases from J, leaving 10 bases between. Here the CDR3 DNA reads TGTGCCAGCAGCTTCGAGCCTTCTAGCACAGATACGCAGTATTTT. The encoded protein is CASSFEPSSTDTQYF. The variable domain in full, completed from reference TRBV7-9 and TRBJ2-3, reads DTGVSQNPRHKITKRGQNVTFRCDPISEHNRLYWYRQTLGQGPEFLTYFQNEAQLEKSRLLSDRFSAERPKGSFSTLEIQRTEQGDSAMYLCASSFEPSSTDTQYFGPGTRLTVL.

At least ten counts were recorded for this clonotype. The gene calls are TRBV7-3 and TRBJ2-3; possible D gene TRBD2, 5 bases. This CDR3 is built from 15 residues. Germline assignment: CDR1 SGHTA and CDR2 FQGTGA. Trimming pared 2 bases from V and 6 bases from J, leaving 15 bases between. CDR3 sequence reads: CASSLQAVGGDTQYF. In nucleotides, the CDR3 is TGTGCCAGCAGCTTACAAGCGGTCGGTGGTGATACGCAGTATTTT. Using reference TRBV7-3 and TRBJ2-3 for the parts outside the CDR3, the full variable domain is GAGVSQTPSNKVTEKGKYVELRCDPISGHTALYWYRQSLGQGPEFLIYFQGTGAADDSGLPNDRFFAVRPEGSVSTLKIQRTERGDSAVYLCASSLQAVGGDTQYFGPGTRLTVL.

This clonotype was observed many times. The rearrangement links TRBV5-1 to TRBJ2-1, with 10 bases aligning to TRBD1. Losses at the gene ends were 5 bases for V and 0 bases for J; bases not matched to a gene: 5. The CDR3 is 16 amino acids. Germline-derived CDR1 and CDR2 are SGHRS and YFSETQ. CDR3 DNA: TGCGCCAGCAGTCAGGGACAGGGGAGCTCCTACAATGAGCAGTTCTTC. Encoded protein: CASSQGQGSSYNEQFF.

This clonotype was observed at least ten times. This chain uses TRBV20-1 with TRBJ2-3; D is possibly TRBD2 (6 bases). The CDR3 runs to 14 residues. Between the trimmed V and J ends, which lost 5 bases and 1 base, there was a span of 13 bases. Germline V gives CDR1 DFQATT, CDR2 SNEGSKA (reference sequence). The CDR3, as DNA: TGCAGTGCTGCCGGAGGGCCAGGCACAGATACGCAGTATTTT. Amino acid sequence: CSAAGGPGTDTQYF.

This clonotype was seen many times. V and J are TRBV13 and TRBJ1-1, with a tentative D call TRBD1 (5 bases). Trimming took 3 bases from V and 4 from J, leaving 9 bases between them. The CDR3 is 13 amino acids. Germline CDR1 PRHDT, CDR2 FYEKMQ (reference sequence). The CDR3 protein is CASSFRDATEAFF. The CDR3 DNA follows: TGTGCCAGCAGCTTCCGGGACGCCACTGAAGCTTTCTTT.

The chain is built from TRBV20-1 and TRBJ2-3; 7 bases map to TRBD2. CDR1 and CDR2 (germline): DFQATT, SNEGSKA (reference sequence). V dropped 3 bases and J dropped 2; count of bases not matched to a gene: 11. CDR3 length equals 16 residues. The CDR3 here is CSARRTASGITDTQYF. CDR3 coding DNA: TGCAGTGCTAGGAGGACGGCTAGCGGAATCACAGATACGCAGTATTTT.

This clonotype was picked up many times. The V gene is TRBV28, the J gene TRBJ2-7; unclear D gene. This CDR3 is 18 amino acids long. CDR1 is MDHEN, CDR2 SYDVKM, per germline. Trimming took 6 bases from V and 4 from J, leaving 28 bases between them. The CDR3 protein is CASSLGLFGNRQKYEQYF. In nucleotides, the CDR3 is TGTGCCAGCAGCCTAGGTCTTTTCGGAAATCGGCAGAAGTACGAGCAGTACTTC.

This clonotype has at least ten counts. The rearrangement joins TRBV28 to TRBJ2-3; D ambiguous. Trimming removed 2 bases from V and 2 bases from J, with 11 bases in between. Germline V CDR1 and CDR2: MDHEN, SYDVKM. The CDR3 is made up of 15 amino acids. DNA for the CDR3: TGTGCCAGCAGTTTAGCGGAGAAGGTCACAGATACGCAGTATTTT. Its protein product is CASSLAEKVTDTQYF.

This clonotype was counted ten times or more. This rearrangement joins TRBV27 to TRBJ2-7; TRBD1 matches at 9 bases. Trimming at V came to 5 bases and at J to 2 bases, leaving 7 bases not matched to a gene. The germline CDR1 and CDR2 sequences are MNHEY and SMNVEV (reference sequence). This CDR3 is 15 amino acids long. CDR3 nucleotides: TGTGCCAGCAGTACGGGGACAGGGAAAGCCTACGAGCAGTACTTC. Translating it yields CASSTGTGKAYEQYF.

This clonotype was detected only a few times. The chain is built from TRBV12-3 or TRBV12-4 and TRBJ1-3; D is ambiguous. The length of the CDR3 is 13 residues. Trimming took off 6 bases at V and 0 bases at J, with 6 bases between the two ends. The CDR3 DNA reads as TGTGCCAGCAGATTGAGCTCTGGAAACACCATATATTTT. Translated, it gives CASRLSSGNTIYF.

This clonotype came up many times. The chain carries TRBV5-6 and TRBJ2-1; perhaps TRBD2 as D (5 bases). The length of the CDR3 is 16 residues. Per germline, CDR1 SGHDT and CDR2 YYEEEE. The ends were cut back, 0 bases at V and 7 bases at J, with 17 bases in the middle. This CDR3 is CASSLELGKRSNEQFF. The CDR3, as DNA: TGTGCCAGCAGCTTGGAACTAGGGAAGAGGAGTAATGAGCAGTTCTTC.